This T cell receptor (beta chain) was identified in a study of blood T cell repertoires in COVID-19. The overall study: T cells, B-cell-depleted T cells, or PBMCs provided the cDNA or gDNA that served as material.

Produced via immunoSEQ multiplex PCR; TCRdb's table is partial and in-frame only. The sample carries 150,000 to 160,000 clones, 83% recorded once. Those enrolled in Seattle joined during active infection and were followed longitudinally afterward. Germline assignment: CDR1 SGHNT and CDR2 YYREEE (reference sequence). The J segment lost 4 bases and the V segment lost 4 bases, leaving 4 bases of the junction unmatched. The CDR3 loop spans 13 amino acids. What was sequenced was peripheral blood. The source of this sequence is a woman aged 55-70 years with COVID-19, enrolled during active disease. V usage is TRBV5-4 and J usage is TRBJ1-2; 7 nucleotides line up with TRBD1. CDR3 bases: TGTGCCAGCAGCCAGGGGGAAGGCTATGGCTACACCTTC. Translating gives CASSQGEGYGYTF.